This record looks at one T cell receptor beta chain sequence and its context. Its target is not known. These data belong to a study of T cell responses to AZD1222 COVID-19 vaccine. Whole-study results and caveats: Spike-specific TCR breadth and depth were elevated following two AZD1222 doses. Seropositive status at baseline applied to only a handful of AZD1222 recipients.

The ends were cut back, 2 bases at V and 2 bases at J, with 10 bases in the middle. CDR3 length: 14 amino acids. Germline CDR1 LGHDT, CDR2 YNNKEL (reference sequence). Libraries were prepared by immunoSEQ multiplex PCR; TCRdb keeps only in-frame clonotypes and omits some of them. The top ten hold approximately 9% of the sample, which has 95,000 or so clones, approximately 89% seen once. This clonotype originated in an adult who received the AZD1222 COVID-19 vaccine. This chain connects TRBV3-1 (or the pseudogene TRBV3-2) to TRBJ2-7; a weak D match, TRBD1 (5 bases). Sequences were derived from peripheral blood, sampled 28 days after the second AZD1222 dose. The CDR3 coding sequence is TGTGCCAGCAGCCAATATCCAGGGACCTACGAGCAGTACTTC. Encoded protein: CASSQYPGTYEQYF.